A selection of T cell receptor beta chains follows, all from one sample in a study of blood T cell repertoires in COVID-19. The data were produced by immunoSEQ multiplex PCR, yet TCRdb's version contains in-frame clones alone and is incomplete. The table lists 40,000 to 60,000 clones, roughly 78% of them singletons, with under 30% in the top ten. Source material: peripheral blood. The receptors stem from a man between 65 and 79 years old with acute or convalescent COVID-19. Each CDR3 is given with its conserved first and last residue. A D gene is named only where the DNA matches it firmly. Rows give clone size only sometimes, using once, few, many, or a class for an expanded clone.

CDR3 protein: CASGEGGSHGYTF
CDR3 DNA: TGTGCCAGCGGGGAGGGTGGGTCGCATGGCTACACCTTC
D gene: -
V gene: TRBV6-5
clone size: -
J gene: TRBJ1-2

CDR3 protein: CASSLRGGDQETQYF
CDR3 DNA: TGTGCCAGCAGCTTGCGGGGGGGGGACCAAGAGACCCAGTACTTC
D gene: TRBD2
V gene: TRBV3-1/TRBV3-2
clone size: -
J gene: TRBJ2-5

CDR3 protein: CASSATGVDTDTQYF
CDR3 DNA: TGCGCCAGCAGCGCTACAGGGGTAGATACAGATACGCAGTATTTT
D gene: TRBD1
V gene: TRBV4-1
clone size: -
J gene: TRBJ2-3

CDR3 protein: CASSSWDRYYNEQFF
CDR3 DNA: TGTGCCAGCAGCTCGTGGGACAGATACTACAATGAGCAGTTCTTC
D gene: TRBD1
V gene: TRBV7-2
clone size: once
J gene: TRBJ2-1

CDR3 protein: CASSIRQGTVPGELFF
CDR3 DNA: TGTGCCAGTAGTATCAGACAGGGGACGGTTCCCGGGGAGCTGTTTTTT
D gene: TRBD1
V gene: TRBV19
clone size: -
J gene: TRBJ2-2

CDR3 protein: CASPELAGGKYTYEQYF
CDR3 DNA: TGTGCTAGTCCCGAACTAGCGGGGGGGAAATACACCTACGAGCAGTACTTC
D gene: TRBD2
V gene: TRBV12-5
clone size: -
J gene: TRBJ2-7

CDR3 protein: CASSLGQTYEQYF
CDR3 DNA: TGTGCCAGCAGTTTGGGACAGACCTACGAGCAGTACTTC
D gene: TRBD1
V gene: TRBV6-5
clone size: -
J gene: TRBJ2-7

CDR3 protein: CASSVGTGAGANVLTF
CDR3 DNA: TGTGCCAGCAGCGTAGGGACAGGGGCTGGGGCCAACGTCCTGACTTTC
D gene: TRBD1
V gene: TRBV9
clone size: -
J gene: TRBJ2-6

CDR3 protein: CASSDLAGYNEQFF
CDR3 DNA: TGTGCCAGCAGTGATTTAGCGGGTTACAATGAGCAGTTCTTC
D gene: TRBD2
V gene: TRBV6-1
clone size: -
J gene: TRBJ2-1

CDR3 protein: CASSAREGYGYTF
CDR3 DNA: TGTGCCAGCAGTGCGCGGGAGGGCTATGGCTACACCTTC
D gene: -
V gene: TRBV6-4
clone size: -
J gene: TRBJ1-2

CDR3 protein: CASSQVGLPNTEAFF
CDR3 DNA: TGCGCCAGCAGCCAAGTAGGACTGCCAAACACTGAAGCTTTCTTT
D gene: -
V gene: TRBV4-1
clone size: -
J gene: TRBJ1-1

CDR3 protein: CASSRVLAGVQETQYF
CDR3 DNA: TGCGCCAGCAGCCGCGTCCTAGCGGGGGTCCAAGAGACCCAGTACTTC
D gene: TRBD2
V gene: TRBV5-1
clone size: -
J gene: TRBJ2-5

CDR3 protein: CASSLGDRDTEAFF
CDR3 DNA: TGCGCCAGCAGCTTGGGGGACAGGGACACTGAAGCTTTCTTT
D gene: TRBD1
V gene: TRBV5-1
clone size: -
J gene: TRBJ1-1

CDR3 protein: CASSSGTSGLF
CDR3 DNA: TGCGCCAGCAGCTCCGGGACTAGCGGGCTCTTC
D gene: TRBD2
V gene: TRBV10-2
clone size: -
J gene: TRBJ2-1

CDR3 protein: CASSRNTPGQLKETQYF
CDR3 DNA: TGCGCCAGCAGTCGCAACACCCCGGGACAGCTTAAAGAGACCCAGTACTTC
D gene: TRBD1
V gene: TRBV23-1
clone size: -
J gene: TRBJ2-5

CDR3 protein: CASSLTPGQNTGELFF
CDR3 DNA: TGCGCCAGCAGCTTGACCCCGGGACAGAACACCGGGGAGCTGTTTTTT
D gene: -
V gene: TRBV5-1
clone size: -
J gene: TRBJ2-2

CDR3 protein: CASSVTGNTEAFF
CDR3 DNA: TGTGCCAGCAGCGTGACAGGGAACACTGAAGCTTTCTTT
D gene: -
V gene: TRBV9
clone size: -
J gene: TRBJ1-1

CDR3 protein: CASSPRGGETQYF
CDR3 DNA: TGTGCCAGCAGCCCCCGTGGAGGAGAGACCCAGTACTTC
D gene: -
V gene: TRBV5-5
clone size: -
J gene: TRBJ2-5

CDR3 protein: CASSHLGQPQHF
CDR3 DNA: TGTGCCAGCAGCCACCTCGGGCAGCCCCAGCATTTT
D gene: -
V gene: TRBV11-2
clone size: -
J gene: TRBJ1-5

CDR3 protein: CASSLVLAGSYNEQFF
CDR3 DNA: TGTGCCAGCAGCTTAGTCCTAGCGGGATCCTACAATGAGCAGTTCTTC
D gene: TRBD2
V gene: TRBV7-9
clone size: few
J gene: TRBJ2-1

CDR3 protein: CASSDNNLLHSGDQPQHF
CDR3 DNA: TGTGCCAGCAGTGACAATAATCTCCTTCACAGCGGCGATCAGCCCCAGCATTTT
D gene: -
V gene: TRBV27
clone size: -
J gene: TRBJ1-5

CDR3 protein: CASSERQGGVGKLFF
CDR3 DNA: TGTGCCAGCAGTGAACGGCAGGGGGGCGTAGGAAAACTGTTTTTT
D gene: TRBD1
V gene: TRBV6-1
clone size: -
J gene: TRBJ1-4

CDR3 protein: CASSRLGAGYGYTF
CDR3 DNA: TGTGCCAGCAGCCGCTTGGGGGCCGGCTATGGCTACACCTTC
D gene: -
V gene: TRBV7-9
clone size: once
J gene: TRBJ1-2

CDR3 protein: CASRWTRGGGTEAFF
CDR3 DNA: TGTGCCAGCAGGTGGACAAGGGGGGGCGGCACTGAAGCTTTCTTT
D gene: -
V gene: TRBV5-8
clone size: once
J gene: TRBJ1-1

CDR3 protein: CASSQPGLEADTQYF
CDR3 DNA: TGTGCCAGCAGCCAACCGGGACTAGAAGCAGATACGCAGTATTTT
D gene: TRBD2
V gene: TRBV7-6
clone size: -
J gene: TRBJ2-3

CDR3 protein: CASSRFDSYNEQFF
CDR3 DNA: TGTGCCAGCAGCCGCTTTGACAGTTACAATGAGCAGTTCTTC
D gene: -
V gene: TRBV7-2
clone size: -
J gene: TRBJ2-1

CDR3 protein: CASSVVPGLAGGSNTGELFF
CDR3 DNA: TGTGCCAGCAGCGTAGTTCCCGGACTAGCGGGGGGCTCGAACACCGGGGAGCTGTTTTTT
D gene: TRBD2
V gene: TRBV9
clone size: once
J gene: TRBJ2-2

CDR3 protein: CASSSLGNEQFF
CDR3 DNA: TGTGCCAGCAGTTCACTAGGAAATGAGCAGTTCTTC
D gene: -
V gene: TRBV11-3
clone size: -
J gene: TRBJ2-1